Below, one T cell receptor beta chain is given with its context. This receptor's antigen is unknown. Base qualities are not at hand, and no much larger clone is one base apart. These data are taken from a study of blood T cell dynamics during melanoma immunotherapy (dated by TCRdb to about 2020). About the full investigation: All patients had metastatic melanoma and were given first-line pembrolizumab or nivolumab plus ipilimumab as standard of care in the United Kingdom. The training cohort was made up of consecutive patients, while a further independent group of patients from the same centre was pooled to form an external validation set. To find early correlates of response, the study profiled the peripheral T cell receptor repertoires of patients with metastatic melanoma both before and after one cycle of checkpoint inhibitor therapy. Points the paper makes about the study in general: Whether the T cell clones behind the repertoire changes were melanoma-specific or instead reflected general immune activation was something the study could not determine. The relatively small sample size was acknowledged as potentially limiting generalization of the results. Patients who later achieved disease control showed a bifurcated PBMC repertoire reorganization at W3, with increased clonality or increased diversity, unlike progressors.

For every bulk PBMC sample, a fixed 350 ng of DNA was loaded. TCR beta CDR3 sequences were amplified from genomic DNA with the immunoSEQ TCRb Assay kit following manufacturer instructions. The KAPA Library Quantification Kit for Illumina platforms was used to quantify the pooled libraries by qPCR. Pooled libraries were sequenced on an Illumina NextSeq 500, clustered at roughly 0.55-1.1 pM. The source study handled its data this way. TCR data were analyzed using immunoSEQ ANALYZER and the R LymphoSeq package. A rearrangement efficiency score was calculated as productive divided by the sum of productive and non-productive CDR3 sequences. Within each patient, timepoints were compared pairwise for clonality, measured with the Gini coefficient, and for diversity, measured with the Renyi index at alpha=1. Clonal relatedness, based on an edit distance of 3, and repertoire similarity, based on the Bhattacharyya coefficient, were both computed in LymphoSeq. To classify response, a linear discriminant analysis based on week-3 changes in clonality and diversity was built using the R MASS and caret packages. This is the immuneACCESS table as TCRdb keeps it, with only in-frame sequences that have V and J called. A part of the clones is gone; compared with another copy, unresolved V genes explain less than half, and the rest is unexplained. That table furnishes V, J and clone size, whereas the DNA furnished D and trimming. The sample table lists 13,000 or so clones, roughly 90% of them with a count of one. About 4.2% of the sample is in the top ten clones.

CDR1 is given as MNHNS and CDR2 as SASEGT, both from the germline V gene. Its CDR3 holds 15 amino acids, cysteine through phenylalanine. Kept here is only the CDR3 DNA, which spans 45 bases and is read in frame from base 1. V is cut back by 5 bases and J by 2 bases, with 4 bases in the junction unmatched. The time point tag for this specimen amounts to: week 3, after first cycle of checkpoint inhibitor. Blood samples were taken at two points: before treatment (T0) and at week 3 (W3), which came after the first cycle of checkpoint blockade. Except for a couple of patients with rapid clinical progression, response was assessed 12 weeks after the first infusion by RECIST 1.1; disease control meant complete response, partial response or stable disease. Patients with prior systemic cancer treatment, concomitant immunosuppressant therapy or synchronous other active malignancies were excluded. TCR beta was sequenced in both bulk PBMC and plasma cell-free DNA in order to track circulating cells as well as T cell turnover. PBMC were isolated from blood with Lymphoprep and SepMate tubes, followed by red cell lysis. QIAamp DNA Blood Mini kits were used to extract DNA from both PBMC and sorted T cell subsets.

The origin of this receptor is a human donor with melanoma. The rearranged chain carries TRBV6-1 and TRBJ1-5; TRBD1 agrees with 9 junctional bases. This specimen consisted of blood, obtained from a patient treated with checkpoint blockade. The CDR3 loop reads CASSKTGGGNQPQHF. The nucleotide sequence is TGTGCCAGCAGTAAGACAGGGGGTGGCAATCAGCCCCAGCATTTT.